This paragraph covers one T cell receptor (beta chain) sequence. Its cognate antigen is unknown. The input for sorted-subset replicate PCRs was about 210 ng DNA, some 28,000 T cell genomes. Produced via immunoSEQ multiplex PCR; TCRdb's table is partial and in-frame only. The data hold hundreds of thousands of clones, with around three quarters observed a single time. The CDR3 sequence is 18 residues long. Germline V gives CDR1 SGHDN, CDR2 FVKESK. The V gene lost 1 base and the J gene lost 0 bases, with 16 bases spanning the gap. Free of recent acute infections or vaccinations, the donors were healthy HIV-negative adults. The data originate from a study of shared clonotypes between healthy human individuals. Broader study findings: It was observed that 5% to 6.5% of naive CD4 clonotypes were shared across several donors. Sorted-subset sequencing was shown by rarefaction to be incomplete despite large depth.

The sequence derives from a woman in her 30s in good health. Input material: memory CD4+ T cells sorted from blood. The subset was: CD45RA-negative fraction. V and J are TRBV14 and TRBJ2-1; D is possibly TRBD1 (5 bases). The CDR3 DNA follows: TGTGCCAGCAGCCAAGTAGGTGGGGCGATCCGCTCCTACAATGAGCAGTTCTTC. It codes for CASSQVGGAIRSYNEQFF.